This TCR beta chain was sequenced during a study of cytomegalovirus exposure and HLA in healthy donors. Background on the study: A later analysis reported the 100 to 150 validation repertoires used the same platform as the roughly 700 first-cohort repertoires.

Of note for this clone: The antigen is unknown. The sample carries other DNA sequences with the same CDR3.

Study results and limitations: It was found in a later analysis that first-cohort TCR clusters tended to co-occur in the 130 or so validation repertoires.

Per the germline V gene, CDR1 is MDHEN and CDR2 is SYDVKM. The CDR3 contains 14 residues. Trimming removed 6 bases from V and 7 bases from J; junction bases left unmatched: 5. Clones were sequenced by immunoSEQ multiplex PCR, and TCRdb holds only the in-frame ones, with some missing. The repertoire holds about 180,000 clones, 85% seen once, with 16% in the top ten. The chain carries TRBV28 and TRBJ1-5, with 11 bases identical to TRBD1. This receptor was identified in a man aged 18 to 30 in good health and CMV-seropositive. Sequenced sample: PBMCs. CDR3 in amino acids: CASSFGTGGQPQHF. CDR3 bases: TGTGCCAGCAGCTTCGGGACAGGGGGACAGCCCCAGCATTTT. Filled out from reference TRBV28 and TRBJ1-5, the complete variable domain reads DVKVTQSSRYLVKRTGEKVFLECVQDMDHENMFWYRQDPGLGLRLIYFSYDVKMKEKGDIPEGYSVSREKKERFSLILESASTNQTSMYLCASSFGTGGQPQHFGDGTRLSIL.